This T cell receptor beta chain stems from a study of Graves' ophthalmopathy and Graves' hyperthyroidism. Overall study context: Blood was drawn at initial diagnosis, before any treatment. Notes on the study in general: Blood repertoires reportedly contained most expanded thyroid clonotypes above 0.001 frequency.

This clonotype is judged medium-sized (0.01 to 0.1%). Its antigen is unidentified. Germline values: CDR1 WSHSY, CDR2 SAAADI. This CDR3 region has 13 residues. V shed 9 bases, J shed 5 bases, and the junction held 9 bases outside the gene matches. RNA transcripts served as template for amplifying TCR beta CDR3 sequences. HTBI-primed RT-PCR formed the first round, and a multiplex PCR formed the second. TCRdb passed the multiplex PCR reads through MiXCR, listing each CDR3 protein once. Among 40,000 to 50,000 distinct CDR3 sequences listed, around 52% were seen once. No donor had other autoimmune disease, uncontrolled infection, pregnancy or lactation.

V gene TRBV10-2 combines with J gene TRBJ1-2, with 7 positions matching TRBD1. The source material was peripheral blood. The origin of this receptor is an adult man with Graves' ophthalmopathy. The CDR3 DNA is TGCGCCAGTTCGACAGGGAGGGAATATGGCTACACCTTC. Translation: CASSTGREYGYTF.